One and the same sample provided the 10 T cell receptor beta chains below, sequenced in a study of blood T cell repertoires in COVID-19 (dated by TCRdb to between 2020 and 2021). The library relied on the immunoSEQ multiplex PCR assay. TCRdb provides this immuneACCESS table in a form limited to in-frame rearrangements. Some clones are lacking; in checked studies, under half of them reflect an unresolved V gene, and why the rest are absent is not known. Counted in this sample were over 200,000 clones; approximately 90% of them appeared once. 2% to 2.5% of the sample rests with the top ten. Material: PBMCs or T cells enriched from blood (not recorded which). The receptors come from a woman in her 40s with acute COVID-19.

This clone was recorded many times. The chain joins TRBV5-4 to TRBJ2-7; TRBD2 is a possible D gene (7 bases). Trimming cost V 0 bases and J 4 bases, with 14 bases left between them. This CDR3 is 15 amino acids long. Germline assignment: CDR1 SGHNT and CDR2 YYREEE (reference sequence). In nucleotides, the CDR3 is TGTGCCAGCAGCTTGGGAGGGGAGGGGGAATACGAGCAGTACTTC. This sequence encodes CASSLGGEGEYEQYF.

CDR3 nucleotide sequence: TGTGCCAGCAGTCTCAGGACAGCTCTAGCCAAAAACATTCAGTACTTC. Its protein is CASSLRTALAKNIQYF. V is TRBV6-6 and J is TRBJ2-4; TRBD1 is a possible D gene (6 bases). V was trimmed by 5 bases and J by 0 bases, leaving 14 bases between them. This CDR3 region has 16 residues. Looked up from germline, CDR1 is MNHNY and CDR2 is SVGAGI (reference sequence).

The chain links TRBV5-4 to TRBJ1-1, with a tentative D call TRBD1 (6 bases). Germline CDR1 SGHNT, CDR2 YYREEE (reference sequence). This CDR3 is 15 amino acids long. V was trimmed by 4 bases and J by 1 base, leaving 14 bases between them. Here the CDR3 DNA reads TGTGCCAGCAGCGGACATATACAGGGGAACACTGAAGCTTTCTTT. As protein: CASSGHIQGNTEAFF.

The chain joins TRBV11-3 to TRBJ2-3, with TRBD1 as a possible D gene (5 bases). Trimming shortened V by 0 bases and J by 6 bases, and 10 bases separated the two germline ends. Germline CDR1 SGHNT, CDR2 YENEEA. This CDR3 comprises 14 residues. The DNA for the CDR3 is TGTGCCAGCAGCTTAGAGGGGCGGCTGGATACGCAGTATTTT. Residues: CASSLEGRLDTQYF.

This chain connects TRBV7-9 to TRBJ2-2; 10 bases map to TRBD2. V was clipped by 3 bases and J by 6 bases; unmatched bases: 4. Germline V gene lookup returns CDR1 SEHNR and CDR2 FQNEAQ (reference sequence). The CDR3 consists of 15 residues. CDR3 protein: CASSFGLAGAGELFF. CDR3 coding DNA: TGTGCCAGCAGCTTTGGGCTAGCGGGAGCCGGGGAGCTGTTTTTT. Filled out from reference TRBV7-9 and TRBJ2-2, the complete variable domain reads DTGVSQNPRHKITKRGQNVTFRCDPISEHNRLYWYRQTLGQGPEFLTYFQNEAQLEKSRLLSDRFSAERPKGSFSTLEIQRTEQGDSAMYLCASSFGLAGAGELFFGEGSRLTVL.

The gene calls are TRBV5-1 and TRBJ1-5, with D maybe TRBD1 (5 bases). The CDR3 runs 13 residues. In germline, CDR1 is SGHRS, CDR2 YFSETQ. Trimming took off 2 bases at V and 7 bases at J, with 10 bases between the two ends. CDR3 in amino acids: CASSFAGWQPQHF. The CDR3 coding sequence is TGCGCCAGCAGCTTCGCAGGGTGGCAGCCCCAGCATTTT.

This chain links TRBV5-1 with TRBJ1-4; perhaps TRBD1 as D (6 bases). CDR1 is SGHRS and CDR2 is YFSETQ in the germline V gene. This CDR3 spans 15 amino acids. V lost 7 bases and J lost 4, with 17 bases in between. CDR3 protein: CASRSTSRGNEKLFF. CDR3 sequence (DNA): TGCGCCAGCCGTTCAACGAGCAGGGGTAATGAAAAACTGTTTTTT. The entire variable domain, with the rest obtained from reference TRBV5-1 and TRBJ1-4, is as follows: KAGVTQTPRYLIKTRGQQVTLSCSPISGHRSVSWYQQTPGQGLQFLFEYFSETQRNKGNFPGRFSGRQFSNSRSEMNVSTLELGDSALYLCASRSTSRGNEKLFFGSGTQLSVL.

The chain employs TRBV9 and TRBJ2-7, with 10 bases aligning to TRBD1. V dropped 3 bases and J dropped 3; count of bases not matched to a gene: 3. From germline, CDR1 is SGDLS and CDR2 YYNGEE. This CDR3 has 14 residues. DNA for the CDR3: TGTGCCAGCAGCGCCCGGACAGGGGGCTACGAGCAGTACTTC. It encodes CASSARTGGYEQYF. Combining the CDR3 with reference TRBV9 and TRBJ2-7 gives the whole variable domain DSGVTQTPKHLITATGQRVTLRCSPRSGDLSVYWYQQSLDQGLQFLIQYYNGEERAKGNILERFSAQQFPDLHSELNLSSLELGDSALYFCASSARTGGYEQYFGPGTRLTVT.

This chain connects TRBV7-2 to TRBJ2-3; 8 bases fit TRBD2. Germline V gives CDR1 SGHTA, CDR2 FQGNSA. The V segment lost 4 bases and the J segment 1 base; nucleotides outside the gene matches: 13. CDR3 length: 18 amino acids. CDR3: CASSSPQGSGRGTDTQYF. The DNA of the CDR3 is TGTGCCAGCAGCTCCCCCCAGGGGAGCGGGAGAGGCACAGATACGCAGTATTTT.

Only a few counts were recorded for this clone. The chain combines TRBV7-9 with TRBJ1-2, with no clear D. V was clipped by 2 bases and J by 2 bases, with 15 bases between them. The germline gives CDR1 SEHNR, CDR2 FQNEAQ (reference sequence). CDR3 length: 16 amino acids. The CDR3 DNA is TGTGCCAGCAGCTTATTTGTCTCTAGTATAAACTATGGCTACACCTTC. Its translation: CASSLFVSSINYGYTF.